This TCR beta chain was identified in a study of CD8+ T cells in alopecia areata. Findings of the study overall: Scalp lesions, especially in alopecia totalis/universalis, had higher clonality than normal scalp.

Trimming removed 3 bases from V and 5 bases from J; junction bases left unmatched: 12. The CDR3 is 16 amino acids. CDR1 and CDR2 (germline): LNHDA, SQIVND (reference sequence). As for treatment: oral pan-JAK inhibitor, 5-10 mg twice daily. It was from PBMCs that CD4+ and CD8+ T cells were sorted. Following extraction, RNA underwent reverse transcription to cDNA, which served as the sequencing template. Data came from immunoSEQ multiplex PCR; TCRdb stores just in-frame clones and leaves some out. Here the sample spans roughly 170,000 clones, about three fifths being singletons. As to this clone: Its antigen is undetermined.

The rearrangement uses TRBV19 and TRBJ1-1, with 7 bases aligning to TRBD1. The sequence came from a human donor with alopecia areata. Sequenced material: CD8+ T cells sorted from blood, taken at week 24, from a patient treated with tofacitinib. CDR3 loop: CASSMGTGQRRTEAFF. As DNA, the CDR3 is TGTGCCAGTAGTATGGGAACGGGACAGAGGAGGACTGAAGCTTTCTTT.